These T cell receptor beta chains were read from a single sample in a study of blood T cell repertoires in COVID-19. The repertoire was sequenced with immunoSEQ multiplex PCR; TCRdb's copy has only in-frame clones and lacks some. The sample carries 250,000 to 350,000 clones, 75% to 90% recorded once. Sequences were obtained from peripheral blood. These receptors all come from a woman in her forties or fifties who had recovered from COVID-19. Each CDR3 is given with its conserved first and last residue. Fields, in order: CDR3 length, clone size, D gene, V gene, J gene, CDR3 DNA, CDR3 protein. D genes are given only for firm matches. Expanded clones are given a class, and other clones once, few, many or no size at all.

len: 13
abundance: .
d_gene: .
v_gene: TRBV28
j_gene: TRBJ1-5
CDR3nt: TGTGCCACCAAAGCAGGTGTGGATCAGCCCCAGCATTTT
CDR3aa: CATKAGVDQPQHF

len: 11
abundance: .
d_gene: .
v_gene: TRBV6-5
j_gene: TRBJ1-3
CDR3nt: TGTGCCAGCAGCTCGGTTGGCACCATATATTTT
CDR3aa: CASSSVGTIYF

len: 15
abundance: .
d_gene: .
v_gene: TRBV6-2/TRBV6-3
j_gene: TRBJ2-3
CDR3nt: TGTGCCAGCAGTTACAGGGCTAGCGTGGGGAATACGCAGTATTTT
CDR3aa: CASSYRASVGNTQYF

len: 12
abundance: few
d_gene: .
v_gene: TRBV12-3/TRBV12-4
j_gene: TRBJ1-1
CDR3nt: TGTGCCAGCAGAATAAAGAACACTGAAGCTTTCTTT
CDR3aa: CASRIKNTEAFF

len: 12
abundance: .
d_gene: .
v_gene: TRBV19
j_gene: TRBJ2-7
CDR3nt: TGTGCCAGCATCGGACAGTCCTACGAGCAGTACTTC
CDR3aa: CASIGQSYEQYF

len: 11
abundance: .
d_gene: .
v_gene: TRBV20-1
j_gene: TRBJ1-2
CDR3nt: TGCAGTGCGAGGGTGCGGTATGGCTACACCTTC
CDR3aa: CSARVRYGYTF

len: 14
abundance: .
d_gene: .
v_gene: TRBV6-6
j_gene: TRBJ1-2
CDR3nt: TGTGCCAGCAGGGAGACAGGAGCTAACTATGGCTACACCTTC
CDR3aa: CASRETGANYGYTF

len: 13
abundance: .
d_gene: .
v_gene: TRBV27
j_gene: TRBJ2-3
CDR3nt: TGTGCCAGCAGGCGAACCGCGATAGATACGCAGTATTTT
CDR3aa: CASRRTAIDTQYF

len: 17
abundance: once
d_gene: TRBD1
v_gene: TRBV7-9
j_gene: TRBJ2-1
CDR3nt: TGTGCCAGCAGCCCGCGGGACAGGGGGCTAAGATTTAATGAGCAGTTCTTC
CDR3aa: CASSPRDRGLRFNEQFF

len: 13
abundance: .
d_gene: .
v_gene: TRBV28
j_gene: TRBJ1-5
CDR3nt: TGTGCCAGCAGTCCCTTTCGGAATCAGCCCCAGCATTTT
CDR3aa: CASSPFRNQPQHF

len: 14
abundance: .
d_gene: TRBD1
v_gene: TRBV13
j_gene: TRBJ1-1
CDR3nt: TGTGCCAGCAGCCCGGGACAGGGAATCACTGAAGCTTTCTTT
CDR3aa: CASSPGQGITEAFF

len: 14
abundance: .
d_gene: .
v_gene: TRBV28
j_gene: TRBJ1-3
CDR3nt: TGTGCCAGCAGTCTACAGGGAACCGGAAACACCATATATTTT
CDR3aa: CASSLQGTGNTIYF

len: 14
abundance: .
d_gene: .
v_gene: TRBV6-2/TRBV6-3
j_gene: TRBJ1-5
CDR3nt: TGTGCCAGCAGTTTTGGGGGGGAGAATCAGCCCCAGCATTTT
CDR3aa: CASSFGGENQPQHF

len: 14
abundance: few
d_gene: .
v_gene: TRBV6-1
j_gene: TRBJ1-5
CDR3nt: TGTGCCAGCAGTGAAGGGGAGGGGAATCAGCCCCAGCATTTT
CDR3aa: CASSEGEGNQPQHF

len: 15
abundance: .
d_gene: TRBD1
v_gene: TRBV3-1/TRBV3-2
j_gene: TRBJ1-2
CDR3nt: TGTGCCAGCAGCCAAGCGGATGGGGACAGAGGCGGCTACACCTTC
CDR3aa: CASSQADGDRGGYTF

len: 14
abundance: .
d_gene: .
v_gene: TRBV19
j_gene: TRBJ1-5
CDR3nt: TGTGCCAGTAGCCAGGGACTACCAGTCCAGCCCCAGCATTTT
CDR3aa: CASSQGLPVQPQHF

len: 15
abundance: .
d_gene: .
v_gene: TRBV11-2
j_gene: TRBJ2-2
CDR3nt: TGTGCCAGCAGCTTAAATCCTACGAACACCGGGGAGCTGTTTTTT
CDR3aa: CASSLNPTNTGELFF

len: 16
abundance: few
d_gene: .
v_gene: TRBV30
j_gene: TRBJ2-7
CDR3nt: TGTGCCTGGACCCCCGGTGGTGGCGGCAGTAACTACGAGCAGTACTTC
CDR3aa: CAWTPGGGGSNYEQYF

len: 16
abundance: once
d_gene: .
v_gene: TRBV7-2
j_gene: TRBJ2-3
CDR3nt: TGTGCCAGCAGCTTAGAGGCCGGGAGAACGGGAGATACGCAGTATTTT
CDR3aa: CASSLEAGRTGDTQYF

len: 14
abundance: .
d_gene: .
v_gene: TRBV9
j_gene: TRBJ2-2
CDR3nt: TGTGCCAGCAGCGCGACTATTAACACCGGGGAGCTGTTTTTT
CDR3aa: CASSATINTGELFF

len: 16
abundance: .
d_gene: TRBD1
v_gene: TRBV2
j_gene: TRBJ2-7
CDR3nt: TGTGCCAGCAGGGAAGCCTCGGGACAGGGTAGAGTCGAGCAGTACTTC
CDR3aa: CASREASGQGRVEQYF

len: 13
abundance: .
d_gene: .
v_gene: TRBV28
j_gene: TRBJ2-1
CDR3nt: TGTGCCAGCAGTTTAAGAGGTCGCGGTGAGCAGTTCTTC
CDR3aa: CASSLRGRGEQFF